This TCR beta chain was identified during a study of cytomegalovirus exposure and HLA in healthy donors. Study-level results: Per a prior analysis, the majority of TCR beta V segments were productive roughly 90% or roughly 30% of the time. Exclusion as indistinguishable affected some V segments, including TRBV6-2 and TRBV6-3. Later analysis demonstrated an association between a missense DCLRE1C variant and TCR beta V- and J-gene trimming. Per a later analysis, 18,000 or so TCR beta sequences showed association with HLA alleles at 0.05 false discovery rate.

PCR involved 60 Vbeta and 13 Jbeta primers. Some clones are missing from TCRdb's copy, which holds only in-frame ones; the method was immunoSEQ multiplex PCR. Its clone listing holds about 83,000 clones. As to this clone: Its target is unknown.

Trimming cost V 7 bases and J 3 bases; bases outside gene matches: 2. Germline loops: CDR1 SNHLY, CDR2 FYNNEI. The CDR3 has 13 amino acids. V and J are TRBV2 and TRBJ2-1; 8 positions agree with TRBD1. The sequencing sample was made of PBMCs. This sequence was found in a man aged 18 to 30 in good health and CMV-seropositive. The DNA for the CDR3 is TGTGCCAGCAATACAGGGGGCTACAATGAGCAGTTCTTC. Its translation: CASNTGGYNEQFF.